The 8 T cell receptor beta chains listed next were all sequenced from one sample in a study of blood T cell repertoires in COVID-19 (dated by TCRdb to 2018 to 2021). Libraries were made using the immunoSEQ multiplex PCR assay. TCRdb took over this immuneACCESS table, retaining in-frame rearrangements with V and J assigned. Such tables are incomplete; in checked studies, under half of the missing clones stem from an unresolved V gene, and the remainder is unexplained. The sample table holds 200,000 to 250,000 clones, of which roughly 77% were seen once. In total, the top ten clones hold approximately 9.2% of the sample. Specimen: PBMCs or T cells enriched from blood (not recorded which). These receptors came from a man aged 35-49 years who had recovered from COVID-19.

This chain joins TRBV7-6 and TRBJ2-7; tentatively, D is TRBD1 (6 bases). Germline values: CDR1 SGHVS, CDR2 FNYEAQ. The CDR3 runs to 11 residues. Trimming shortened V by 5 bases and J by 7 bases, and 9 bases separated the two germline ends. For the CDR3, the DNA is TGTGCCAGCAGCCGTGACAGGGAGCAGTACTTC. Translated, it gives CASSRDREQYF.

To note about this clone: This sample also contains other DNA sequences that code for the same CDR3. The V and J genes are TRBV6-5 and TRBJ1-5; D not certain. CDR1 is MNHEY, CDR2 SVGAGI, per germline. V lost 5 bases and J lost 4, with 12 bases in between. The CDR3 totals 14 residues. CDR3 in DNA: TGTGCCAGCAGTCCCCGGGGTCGGAATCAGCCCCAGCATTTT. Translating gives CASSPRGRNQPQHF.

The chain carries TRBV5-4 and TRBJ2-7; the match to TRBD1 covers 8 bases. CDR1 is SGHNT, CDR2 YYREEE, per germline (reference sequence). Trimming removed 0 bases from V and 6 bases from J; junction bases left unmatched: 8. The CDR3 extends over 15 amino acids. CDR3 DNA sequence: TGTGCCAGCAGCTTGGATTTGGCAGGGGGCGGCGAGCAGTACTTC. As protein: CASSLDLAGGGEQYF. Complete variable domain (other parts from reference TRBV5-4 and TRBJ2-7): ETGVTQSPTHLIKTRGQQVTLRCSSQSGHNTVSWYQQALGQGPQFIFQYYREEENGRGNFPPRFSGLQFPNYSSELNVNALELDDSALYLCASSLDLAGGGEQYFGPGTRLTVT.

This chain uses TRBV19 with TRBJ1-3; 7 nucleotides match TRBD1. The V gene's germline CDR1 is LNHDA and CDR2 SQIVND (reference sequence). Unmatched junction bases numbered 6, after V lost 7 bases and J lost 0 bases. This CDR3 has 15 residues. The CDR3 protein is CASTLGTASGNTIYF. The CDR3 bases are TGTGCCAGTACCCTTGGGACAGCCTCTGGAAACACCATATATTTT.

This sequence joins TRBV18 and TRBJ2-1, with 8 bases identical to TRBD2. This CDR3 is 17 amino acids long. Germline V gives CDR1 KGHSH, CDR2 LQKENI. Trimming cost V 2 bases and J 7 bases; bases outside gene matches: 13. As DNA, the CDR3 is TGTGCCAGCTCACCAGACGGGAGGGCCTCTTGGATGAATGAGCAGTTCTTC. The encoded protein is CASSPDGRASWMNEQFF.

The rearrangement links TRBV5-1 to TRBJ1-1; D might be TRBD1 (5 bases). The CDR3 runs to 14 residues. Germline V gene lookup returns CDR1 SGHRS and CDR2 YFSETQ. V lost 8 bases and J 0 bases, leaving 14 bases between the germline ends. The CDR3 protein is CASNPQVMNTEAFF. CDR3 nucleotides: TGCGCCAGTAACCCACAGGTTATGAACACTGAAGCTTTCTTT.

This clone was recorded only once. The genes are TRBV24-1 and TRBJ2-1; the D is unclear. This CDR3 region has 16 residues. Per germline, CDR1 KGHDR and CDR2 SFDVKD. V was cut by 4 bases and J by 5 bases, with 17 bases left in between. CDR3 sequence: CATSDSTEIADNEQFF. The DNA for the CDR3 is TGTGCCACCAGTGACTCCACAGAGATTGCCGACAATGAGCAGTTCTTC.

The J gene is TRBJ2-7, the V gene TRBV30, with 12 positions matching TRBD2. Trimming removed 5 bases from V and 5 bases from J; junction bases left unmatched: 7. Germline assignment: CDR1 GTSNPN and CDR2 SVGIG (reference sequence). The length of the CDR3 is 14 residues. The DNA of the CDR3 is TGTGCCTGGGCTAGCGGGGGGGCCCGAGACGAGCAGTACTTC. Protein product: CAWASGGARDEQYF.